Listed below are T cell receptor beta chains from one sample, sequenced in a study of tumor and adjacent non-tumor tissue in lung cancer. MiXCR, run by TCRdb on the multiplex PCR reads, gives a single entry per CDR3 protein. The table records fewer than 130,000 distinct CDR3 sequences, nearly 85% of them present only once. The specimen sequenced was lung tumor tissue. The source is a man in his sixties or seventies with non-small cell lung cancer. Both conserved end residues are trimmed from each CDR3. The order of the fields is CDR3 protein, V gene, J gene.

VTTGQETDTQY	TRBV10-3	TRBJ2-3
ASSLDSHSGELF	TRBV11-2	TRBJ2-2
ASSSAGTGSPEETHY	TRBV6-5	TRBJ2-5
ASSQESPRRGGLYEQY	TRBV4-2	TRBJ2-7
ASRVKGETYEQY	TRBV6-6	TRBJ2-7
GEARTTEAF	TRBV29-1	TRBJ1-1
ASSLIGLLSYDQY	TRBV11-3	TRBJ2-7
ASSLGRAETQY	TRBV11-1	TRBJ2-5
SAREGSTVAYGYT	TRBV20-1	TRBJ1-2
ASSLRDWNRPYYGYT	TRBV5-6	TRBJ1-2
ARSIRGRTNQF	TRBV11-2	TRBJ2-1
ASSTRLAVSYNEQF	TRBV11-1	TRBJ2-1
ANSGRDRQETQY	TRBV12-3/TRBV12-4	TRBJ2-5
AKSFSSQMSNEQF	TRBV5-4	TRBJ2-1
ASSLDVNYGYS	TRBV5-4	TRBJ1-2
ASSYLRGLATNEQF	TRBV6-6	TRBJ2-1